This TCR beta chain was profiled in a study of monozygotic twins with inflammatory bowel disease. General study results and limits: Patients with IBD had less TCRbeta diversity (inverse Simpson) than their healthy co-twins.

CDR1 KGHSH and CDR2 LQKENI come from the germline V gene. The CDR3 extends over 20 amino acids. Two nested PCRs, of around 15 and 10 cycles, processed TCRalpha and TCRbeta cDNA. TCRdb processed the 5' RACE reads again and assigns one entry to each CDR3 protein, with no DNA. Its listing shows 150,000 to 200,000 distinct CDR3 sequences. In regard to this clonotype: The antigen remains undetermined.

The sample consisted of blood. This TCR came from a human donor with ulcerative colitis or Crohn's disease, or a healthy co-twin of an affected twin (not recorded which). The V and J genes are TRBV18 and TRBJ2-2; the D gene TCRdb calls, TRBD2, cannot be checked with no DNA. The CDR3 loop is CASSPRPTSGLPSNTGELFF.